Each of the 16 T cell receptor beta chains below was sequenced from the same sample in a study of T cell changes during pregnancy in multiple sclerosis. Repertoires were generated with immunoSEQ multiplex PCR, while TCRdb's copy carries only in-frame clones and drops some. The sample records roughly 100,000 clones, 92% being singletons. The material was peripheral blood, obtained after pregnancy. All receptors come from a female donor with multiple sclerosis, enrolled in a pregnancy study.

The rearrangement uses TRBV29-1 and TRBJ2-3; D gene uncertain. V lost 3 bases and J 2 bases, leaving 12 bases between the germline ends. Germline values: CDR1 SQVTM, CDR2 ANQGSEA. The CDR3 spans 14 residues. CDR3 bases: TGCAGCGTTGATATCACCGGTGTCACAGATACGCAGTATTTT. This encodes CSVDITGVTDTQYF.

The genes are TRBV7-2 and TRBJ2-1; TRBD2 agrees at 8 bases. This CDR3 has 18 residues. Germline values: CDR1 SGHTA, CDR2 FQGNSA. V was clipped by 3 bases and J by 5 bases; unmatched bases: 15. Here the CDR3 DNA reads TGTGCCAGCAGCTTGGTGGTTACTCTAGCGGGCAGACACAATGAGCAGTTCTTC. Protein product: CASSLVVTLAGRHNEQFF.

This rearrangement joins TRBV4-2 to TRBJ2-1; a weak D match, TRBD1 (6 bases). Germline V gene data show CDR1 as LGHNA and CDR2 as YNFKEQ. V lost 0 bases and J lost 15, with 18 bases in between. This CDR3 contains 14 residues. The CDR3 bases are TGTGCCAGCAGCCAAGATTCGAGAAGGGGGTATACGTTCTTC. Translating it yields CASSQDSRRGYTFF.

This chain connects TRBV6-1 to TRBJ1-6, with 9 bases matching TRBD1. The junction had 3 bases not matched to a gene; V was cut back by 3 bases and J by 6 bases. The germline gives CDR1 MNHNS, CDR2 SASEGT. The CDR3 runs to 15 residues. CDR3 sequence reads: CASSDPGQGNSPLHF. CDR3 sequence (DNA): TGTGCCAGCAGTGACCCGGGACAGGGTAATTCACCCCTCCACTTT.

J is TRBJ1-1 and V is TRBV9; D not resolved. The CDR3 runs 11 residues. In germline, CDR1 is SGDLS, CDR2 YYNGEE. V was shortened by 4 bases and J by 7 bases, with 8 bases between the two germline ends. The CDR3 sequence is CASSYPGEAFF. The CDR3 DNA follows: TGTGCCAGCAGCTACCCGGGTGAAGCTTTCTTT.

This clone was observed a single time. As DNA, the CDR3 is TGTGCCAGCAGCTTACTACAGGGGTCAGTGGGGAAAAAACTGTTTTTT. It is translated as CASSLLQGSVGKKLFF. This sequence joins TRBV11-2 and TRBJ1-4; 7 bases fit TRBD1. V was clipped by 2 bases and J by 9 bases; unmatched bases: 12. The germline V gene encodes CDR1 SGHAT and CDR2 FQNNGV. The CDR3 has 16 amino acids.

This rearrangement joins TRBV7-4 to TRBJ2-7; tentative D call: TRBD1 (6 bases). CDR1 and CDR2 (germline): SGHVT, SQSDAQ. Trimming left V 5 bases short and J 0 bases short, with 17 bases between. The CDR3 extends over 16 amino acids. This CDR3 reads CASSEVHRVSSYEQYF. Written as DNA, the CDR3 is TGTGCCAGCAGCGAAGTCCACAGGGTAAGCTCCTACGAGCAGTACTTC.

The J gene is TRBJ1-2, the V gene TRBV29-1; TRBD1 aligns across 7 bases. Germline CDR1 reads SQVTM; CDR2 reads ANQGSEA. Trimming at V came to 5 bases and at J to 9 bases, leaving 12 bases not matched to a gene. The CDR3 has 13 residues. DNA of the CDR3: TGCAGCGTTCTGGACAGGTTCTCGCAGAGCTACACCTTC. Translated: CSVLDRFSQSYTF.

This chain joins TRBV7-3 and TRBJ2-3, with D tentatively TRBD2 (5 bases). The germline V gene has CDR1 SGHTA and CDR2 FQGTGA. V was shortened by 2 bases and J by 5 bases, with 11 bases between the two germline ends. This CDR3 comprises 14 residues. The CDR3 loop is CASSLRGIGDTQYF. CDR3 DNA: TGTGCCAGCAGCTTACGGGGTATAGGAGATACGCAGTATTTT.

CDR3 sequence reads: CASSPEPGATEAFF. CDR3 nucleotides: TGTGCCAGCTCACCGGAGCCAGGGGCCACTGAAGCTTTCTTT. V gene TRBV18 combines with J gene TRBJ1-1; possible D gene TRBD1, 6 bases. The CDR3 totals 14 residues. Germline CDR1 KGHSH, CDR2 LQKENI. V gave up 3 bases and J gave up 4 bases, with 12 bases separating them. The full variable domain, with the rest looked up from reference TRBV18 and TRBJ1-1, is NAGVMQNPRHLVRRRGQEARLRCSPMKGHSHVYWYRQLPEEGLKFMVYLQKENIIDESGMPKERFSAEFPKEGPSILRIQQVVRGDSAAYFCASSPEPGATEAFFGQGTRLTVV.

V usage is TRBV5-1 and J usage is TRBJ2-2; D might be TRBD2 (5 bases). This CDR3 has 15 amino acids. Germline CDR1 reads SGHRS; CDR2 reads YFSETQ. V was clipped by 0 bases and J by 0 bases, with 6 bases between them. DNA of the CDR3: TGCGCCAGCAGCTTGGAGAGGGCGAACACCGGGGAGCTGTTTTTT. This sequence encodes CASSLERANTGELFF. Filled out from reference TRBV5-1 and TRBJ2-2, the complete variable domain reads KAGVTQTPRYLIKTRGQQVTLSCSPISGHRSVSWYQQTPGQGLQFLFEYFSETQRNKGNFPGRFSGRQFSNSRSEMNVSTLELGDSALYLCASSLERANTGELFFGEGSRLTVL.

The chain uses TRBV6-5 and TRBJ2-3, with TRBD1 matching 9 bases. Looked up from germline, CDR1 is MNHEY and CDR2 is SVGAGI. The V gene end was trimmed by 0 bases and the J gene end by 7 bases; junction bases not matched to a gene: 8. The CDR3 is 16 amino acids. The CDR3 nucleotides read TGTGCCAGCAGTTACTCTGGGGACAGGGCCCTCAATACGCAGTATTTT. Its protein product is CASSYSGDRALNTQYF.

V usage is TRBV28 and J usage is TRBJ1-1; possible D gene TRBD1, 5 bases. Germline loops: CDR1 MDHEN, CDR2 SYDVKM. V was shortened by 7 bases and J by 8 bases, with 20 bases between the two germline ends. The CDR3 covers 14 residues. The chain's CDR3 is CASMGGTSVSEAFF. The CDR3 DNA is TGTGCCAGCATGGGGGGGACGTCGGTGTCCGAAGCTTTCTTT.

The table lists this clone with a count of one. The V and J genes are TRBV6-5 and TRBJ1-1; 7 positions match TRBD1. This CDR3 has 15 residues. With 5 bases clipped from V and 6 bases from J, the junction kept 12 bases outside the gene matches. The V gene's germline CDR1 is MNHEY and CDR2 SVGAGI. The CDR3 is CASSTVTGQGSEAFF. The CDR3 DNA follows: TGTGCCAGCAGTACAGTGACAGGGCAAGGCTCTGAAGCTTTCTTT.

V is TRBV27 and J is TRBJ1-2; D is possibly TRBD1 (6 bases). The CDR3 consists of 16 residues. Trimming cost V 2 bases and J 2 bases, with 15 bases left between them. Germline assignment: CDR1 MNHEY and CDR2 SMNVEV (reference sequence). The CDR3 DNA reads as TGTGCCAGCAGTTTAAGAGTCCAGGGGACAAACTATGGCTACACCTTC. Its translation: CASSLRVQGTNYGYTF.

V and J are TRBV4-3 and TRBJ2-5; perhaps TRBD1 as D (6 bases). V dropped 0 bases and J dropped 0 bases, with 8 bases sitting between them. CDR3 length equals 15 residues. From germline, CDR1 is LGHNA and CDR2 YSLEER. The CDR3 coding sequence is TGCGCCAGCAGCCAAGAGAGGGGGTACCAAGAGACCCAGTACTTC. This gives the protein CASSQERGYQETQYF.